This T cell receptor (beta chain) appears in the sequencing data of a study of cytomegalovirus exposure and HLA in healthy donors. Germline loops: CDR1 MNHNS, CDR2 SASEGT. The CDR3 sequence is 12 residues long. The ends lost 6 bases at V and 8 bases at J; junction bases unmatched: 4. The study's findings and limits: Researchers counted about 150 TCR beta chains as cytomegalovirus-associated.

Donors consisted of healthy bone marrow donors. Both 60 Vbeta primers and 13 Jbeta primers went into the PCR. Using immunoSEQ multiplex PCR, the repertoire was profiled, and TCRdb retains in-frame clones only, with some absent. Of 200,000 to 250,000 clones listed, roughly 88% are singletons. As to this clone: The antigen remains undetermined.

The TCR comes from a boy aged 2 to 10 in good health and CMV-seronegative. The specimen was PBMCs. The chain joins TRBV6-1 to TRBJ1-1; TRBD1 agrees at 9 bases. Here the CDR3 reads CASSVGTGEAFF. CDR3 bases: TGTGCCAGCAGCGTAGGGACAGGGGAAGCTTTCTTT.